This T cell receptor beta chain was identified in a study of human T cells and chemical hapten exposure. This clonotype was seen only a few times. Regarding time point: patch test 1, 2 weeks after DPC sensitization. Described treatment: therapeutic diphenylcyclopropenone sensitization with weekly scalp DPC. TCRdb independently ran MiXCR on the RACE reads; one entry per CDR3 protein. The table includes about 120,000 distinct CDR3 sequences, around 15% detected once. In germline, CDR1 is LGHNA, CDR2 YSLEER. Trimming shortened V by 3 bases and J by 1 base, and 14 bases separated the two germline ends. The CDR3 length is 16 residues.

The sample was whole blood, taken in connection with sensitization to the hapten diphenylcyclopropenone (DPC). This chain connects TRBV4-3 to TRBJ2-3; maybe TRBD2 (5 bases). This TCR came from a man aged 18 to 30 with alopecia areata. Some clones in this sample may be carry-over from other donors' samples. CDR3 in amino acids: CASSHGRRSGTDTQYF. The CDR3 DNA follows: TGCGCCAGCAGCCATGGCCGGAGGTCAGGCACAGATACGCAGTATTTT.